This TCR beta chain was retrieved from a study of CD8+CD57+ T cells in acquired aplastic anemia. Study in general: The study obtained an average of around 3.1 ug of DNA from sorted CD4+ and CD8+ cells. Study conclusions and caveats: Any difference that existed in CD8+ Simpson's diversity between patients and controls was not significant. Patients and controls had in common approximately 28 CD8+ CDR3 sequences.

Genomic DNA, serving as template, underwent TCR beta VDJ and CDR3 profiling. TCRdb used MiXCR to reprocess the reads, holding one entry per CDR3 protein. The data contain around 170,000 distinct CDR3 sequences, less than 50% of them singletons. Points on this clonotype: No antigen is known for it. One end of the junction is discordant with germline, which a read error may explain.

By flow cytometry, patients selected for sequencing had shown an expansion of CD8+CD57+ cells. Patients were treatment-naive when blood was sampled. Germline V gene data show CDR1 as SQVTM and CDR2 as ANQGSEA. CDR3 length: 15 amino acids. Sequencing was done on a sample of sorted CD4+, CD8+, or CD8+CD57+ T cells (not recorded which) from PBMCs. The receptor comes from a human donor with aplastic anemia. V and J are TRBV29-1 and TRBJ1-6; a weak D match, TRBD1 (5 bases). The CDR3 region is CSVASSGGSNSALHF. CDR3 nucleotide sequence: TGCAGCGTTGCGTCTAGCGGGGGGAGTAATTCAGCCCTCCACTTT.